This T cell receptor (beta chain) was obtained from a study of T cells in localized non-small cell lung cancer. Comment on this clone: Its antigen is unidentified.

The CDR3 has 12 residues. Germline V gene lookup returns CDR1 GTSNPN and CDR2 SVGIG (reference sequence). Trimming pared 4 bases from V and 10 bases from J, leaving 16 bases between. Repertoires were generated with immunoSEQ multiplex PCR, while TCRdb's copy carries only in-frame clones and drops some. The data show around 140,000 clones, with around 92% seen just once and around 1.7% held by the top ten. General study results and limits: Adjacent lung tissue had a median roughly 62 of the top 100 clones found in the tumor. Maximal T cell clonality occurred in uninvolved adjacent lung, with tumor ranking below it. An association was observed between higher blood T cell density and longer overall survival.

Sequences were derived from peripheral blood, sampled before any cancer treatment. The gene calls are TRBV30 and TRBJ1-1; D not certain. This TCR came from a female donor older than 55 with stage I lung adenocarcinoma. The chain's CDR3 is CAWTLTGSGAFF. The CDR3 nucleotides are TGTGCCTGGACCCTCACGGGGTCTGGAGCTTTCTTT.